This entry is about one T cell receptor (beta chain). No antigen is known for it. Base qualities are not at hand, and no much larger clone is one base apart. V sheds 5 bases and J sheds 0 bases, leaving 17 bases between their ends. CDR1 MGHRA and CDR2 YSYEKL were looked up in the germline V gene. The CDR3 covers 16 residues, taking in both the cysteine and the phenylalanine. Only the CDR3 DNA stays, 48 bases, in frame from base 1. The method behind the library was 5' RACE. Sequencer: Illumina HiSeq 2500. A second 7 to 11 cycle PCR used a sample-barcoded 5' primer and a J-beta primer mix. Each TCR beta cDNA molecule received a unique molecular identifier from a template-switch 5' adaptor carrying 12 random nucleotides. Each sample yielded at least 2.5 million CDR3-containing paired-end reads. First-strand cDNA synthesis was performed from all RNA using the Mint cDNA synthesis kit, with priming by a TRBC-specific oligonucleotide. Following uracil-DNA glycosylase treatment, all cDNA underwent a first 18-cycle PCR with the universal primers M1SS and BC2_uni_R. Concerning the study's data processing: For normalization, 1 million high-quality reads, each with a distinct molecular identifier, were randomly selected from each sample. Reads sharing molecular identifiers were discarded rather than binned into consensus sequences. MiTCR, set to a Q25 quality threshold and the strictest error-elimination algorithm, was used for CDR3 identification, clonotype clustering and error correction. A nonparametric unseen species model with Euler transformation was used to estimate a lower bound on total TCR beta diversity. In TCRdb, the public reads were trimmed at Q25 with fastp and aligned with MiXCR, with productive beta chains retained. One record per CDR3 amino acid sequence lists the most common genes and DNA. The V and J calls and clone size come from TCRdb's table, not from the authors' own analysis. The sample profile shows about 1.6 million distinct CDR3 sequences; about 35% of them were found once. The top ten constitute approximately 10% of the sample.

Donors were 39 systemically healthy Caucasian individuals from Russia aged roughly 6 to 90 years. Approximately 9.3 milliliters of peripheral blood were drawn from each donor into EDTA-treated Vacutainer tubes. Ficoll-Paque density-gradient centrifugation was used to isolate PBMCs, with at least 6 million obtained per sample. Trizol reagent was used to extract total RNA from the PBMCs, yielding at least 6 micrograms per sample. For every donor, flow cytometry on a PBMC aliquot measured the percentage of naive CD45RAhigh/CD27high T cells. The data are from a study of blood T cells in healthy people across ages (dated by TCRdb to between 2014 and 2017). With respect to the entire study: Template switching captured roughly one uniquely barcoded TCR beta cDNA molecule per two T cells in model experiments. The study measured age-related changes in TCR beta repertoire diversity using deep sequencing normalized with unique cDNA molecular identifiers. Donors were grouped into four age groups: young (average 16 years), middle-aged (roughly 40), aged (about 59) and long-lived (82). Donors of different ages were randomly distributed across sequencing lanes to avoid experimental bias. The study analyzed two additional independent replicas of 1 million unique cDNA reads from the same blood draw for two donors, one aged 18 to 30 and one aged 80 or older. Broader findings and caveats from the paper: Bulk unsorted PBMC profiling prevented conclusive comparison of naive and antigen-experienced compartments. The percentage of naive T cells measured by flow cytometry correlated strongly with observed TCR beta diversity. As age increased, observed TCR beta diversity per million T cells dropped in a roughly linear way, and a significant reduction was already evident by age about 40. Compared with the aged group, the long-lived group had more naive CD4+ T cells, fewer expanded clones and increased TCR diversity, a pattern suggesting age selection. Estimates of total diversity based on one million sequenced T cells were considered lower bounds and underestimates. Because the CMV infection status of the donors was unknown, age-related changes in expanded clonotypes may potentially have been confounded.

The sequence is built from TRBV4-1 and TRBJ2-7; the D gene cannot be named for sure. The sequenced sample consisted of blood. The sequence was collected from a woman aged 25-40 years in good health. The DNA sequence follows: TGCGCCAGCAGCGAATATGGTGTTAAGAGCTCCTACGAGCAGTACTTC. Its translation reads: CASSEYGVKSSYEQYF.